A selection of T cell receptor beta chains follows, all from one sample in a study of resident and recirculating memory T cells in vitiligo. The assay was immunoSEQ multiplex PCR, and TCRdb's table has in-frame clones only and misses some. This sample has around 78,000 clones, with roughly nine tenths found just once. The sequencing input was blood. These receptors were obtained from a male donor with vitiligo. Both conserved end residues are part of each CDR3. D genes are given only for firm matches. Rows may omit the clone size; those that give it use once, few, many or a size class.

d_gene: NA; j_gene: TRBJ1-1; v_gene: TRBV5-1; abundance: few; CDR3nt: TGCGCCAGCAGCGTCAACCCCCGGCAGGGTCCCGAAGCTTTCTTT; CDR3aa: CASSVNPRQGPEAFF
d_gene: NA; j_gene: TRBJ1-2; v_gene: TRBV7-9; abundance: NA; CDR3nt: TGTGCCAGCAGCCACCCGGCAGGCAAGGTCGATCTAGGCTACACCTTC; CDR3aa: CASSHPAGKVDLGYTF
d_gene: NA; j_gene: TRBJ2-1; v_gene: TRBV2; abundance: NA; CDR3nt: TGTGCCAGCAGTCGAGAGAGCAATGAGCAGTTCTTC; CDR3aa: CASSRESNEQFF
d_gene: TRBD1; j_gene: TRBJ1-1; v_gene: TRBV25-1; abundance: NA; CDR3nt: TGTGCCAGCAATACAGGGGGCGGCACTGAAGCTTTCTTT; CDR3aa: CASNTGGGTEAFF
d_gene: NA; j_gene: TRBJ1-1; v_gene: TRBV19; abundance: NA; CDR3nt: TGTGCCAGTAGGACAGCGAACACTGAAGCTTTCTTT; CDR3aa: CASRTANTEAFF
d_gene: NA; j_gene: TRBJ1-1; v_gene: TRBV27; abundance: NA; CDR3nt: TGTGCCAGCAGTCCAGGGGTTCCCACTGAAGCTTTCTTT; CDR3aa: CASSPGVPTEAFF
d_gene: TRBD1; j_gene: TRBJ1-1; v_gene: TRBV2; abundance: few; CDR3nt: TGTGCCAGCAGCCAGACAGGGCCGAGCCGGATTGAAGCTTTCTTT; CDR3aa: CASSQTGPSRIEAFF
d_gene: NA; j_gene: TRBJ1-4; v_gene: TRBV25-1; abundance: NA; CDR3nt: TGTGCCAGCAGTGAAGAGGGGGATGAAAAACTGTTTTTT; CDR3aa: CASSEEGDEKLFF
d_gene: TRBD1; j_gene: TRBJ2-3; v_gene: TRBV7-6; abundance: NA; CDR3nt: TGTGCCAGCAGCCCCGGGACAGGACACACAGATACGCAGTATTTT; CDR3aa: CASSPGTGHTDTQYF
d_gene: NA; j_gene: TRBJ1-5; v_gene: TRBV19; abundance: NA; CDR3nt: TGTGCCAGTAGTATATCTGGCAATCAGCCCCAGCATTTT; CDR3aa: CASSISGNQPQHF
d_gene: NA; j_gene: TRBJ2-5; v_gene: TRBV18; abundance: few; CDR3nt: TGTGCCAGCTCACCACGGACACAAGAGACCCAGTACTTC; CDR3aa: CASSPRTQETQYF
d_gene: NA; j_gene: TRBJ2-3; v_gene: TRBV27; abundance: NA; CDR3nt: TGTGCCAGCAGTTTAACCCAAGGGGTTACGCAGTATTTT; CDR3aa: CASSLTQGVTQYF
d_gene: NA; j_gene: TRBJ1-1; v_gene: TRBV7-9; abundance: NA; CDR3nt: TGTGCCAGCAGCCCCGACAGGCGGATTAACACTGAAGCTTTCTTT; CDR3aa: CASSPDRRINTEAFF
d_gene: TRBD2; j_gene: TRBJ2-7; v_gene: TRBV6-1; abundance: NA; CDR3nt: TGTGCCACCTCTAGCGGGAGTTTCGGCGAGCAGTACTTC; CDR3aa: CATSSGSFGEQYF
d_gene: TRBD1; j_gene: TRBJ2-7; v_gene: TRBV28; abundance: NA; CDR3nt: TGTGCCAGCACCCCGGACAGGGGCATCTACGAGCAGTACTTC; CDR3aa: CASTPDRGIYEQYF